These T cell receptor beta chains were read from a single sample in a study of blood T cell repertoires in COVID-19. Some clones are missing from TCRdb's copy, which holds only in-frame ones; the method was immunoSEQ multiplex PCR. The table has about 240,000 clones, around four fifths seen once. The source material was peripheral blood. The receptors originated from a woman aged 55-75 years with active or convalescent COVID-19. The CDR3 runs from the conserved cysteine through the conserved F or W. D genes are given only for firm matches. Size is omitted from some rows. Given values are once, few, many or a class for expanded clones.

>TRBJ2-5|once|TRBV10-3|-
TGTGCCCCCAGCCGGGTAGAGACCCAGTACTTC
CAPSRVETQYF
>TRBJ2-1|-|TRBV13|-
TGTGCCAGCAGCTTGGATACAGGGTTTTCCTACAATGAGCAGTTCTTC
CASSLDTGFSYNEQFF
>TRBJ1-5|-|TRBV6-5|-
TGTGCCAGCAGTTACTCTGGGGCCGAGAAGCCCCAGCATTTT
CASSYSGAEKPQHF
>TRBJ2-7|medium-sized|TRBV5-1|-
TGCGCCAGCAGCCGAACAGGGTCCGAGCAGTACTTC
CASSRTGSEQYF
>TRBJ2-1|-|TRBV2|-
TGTGCCAGCAGACCTGCGGGGGAGCAGTTCTTC
CASRPAGEQFF
>TRBJ2-3|-|TRBV7-3|TRBD2
TGTGCCAGCAGCTTAACGGGAGGCCAGGGGCTAGCGGGAGTTCGAAGCACAGATACGCAGTATTTT
CASSLTGGQGLAGVRSTDTQYF
>TRBJ1-1|once|TRBV6-5|-
TGTGCCAGCAGCCACCCTCCAGGGATCTACACTGAAGCTTTCTTT
CASSHPPGIYTEAFF
>TRBJ2-2|-|TRBV5-1|TRBD2
TGCGCCAGCAGCCCACTCGGGACTAGCGGGGGCAACACCGGGGAGCTGTTTTTT
CASSPLGTSGGNTGELFF
>TRBJ1-2|-|TRBV18|-
TGTGCCAGCTCAGCCGGGACAACAGCTAACTATGGCTACACCTTC
CASSAGTTANYGYTF
>TRBJ2-6|-|TRBV3-1/TRBV3-2|-
TGTGCCAGCAGCCAAGCCCTTTGGCGGGCTATCGGGGCCAACGTCCTGACTTTC
CASSQALWRAIGANVLTF
>TRBJ2-2|-|TRBV30|-
TGTGCCTGGAGTGACCTAGGGGGATACACCGGGGAGCTGTTTTTT
CAWSDLGGYTGELFF
>TRBJ2-7|-|TRBV5-1|TRBD2
TGCGCCAGCAGCTTGGCCCCACTAGCGGGAGTCACCCACGAGCAGTACTTC
CASSLAPLAGVTHEQYF
>TRBJ2-2|few|TRBV30|TRBD2
TGTGCCTGGGGACTAGCGGGAGACACCGGGGAGCTGTTTTTT
CAWGLAGDTGELFF
>TRBJ2-3|-|TRBV2|-
TGTGCCAGCTCCCTAGGCAGGGGCACAGATACGCAGTATTTT
CASSLGRGTDTQYF
>TRBJ2-5|-|TRBV19|TRBD2
TGTGCCAGTAGTATCGGTAGCGGGGGGTGGGAGACCCAGTACTTC
CASSIGSGGWETQYF